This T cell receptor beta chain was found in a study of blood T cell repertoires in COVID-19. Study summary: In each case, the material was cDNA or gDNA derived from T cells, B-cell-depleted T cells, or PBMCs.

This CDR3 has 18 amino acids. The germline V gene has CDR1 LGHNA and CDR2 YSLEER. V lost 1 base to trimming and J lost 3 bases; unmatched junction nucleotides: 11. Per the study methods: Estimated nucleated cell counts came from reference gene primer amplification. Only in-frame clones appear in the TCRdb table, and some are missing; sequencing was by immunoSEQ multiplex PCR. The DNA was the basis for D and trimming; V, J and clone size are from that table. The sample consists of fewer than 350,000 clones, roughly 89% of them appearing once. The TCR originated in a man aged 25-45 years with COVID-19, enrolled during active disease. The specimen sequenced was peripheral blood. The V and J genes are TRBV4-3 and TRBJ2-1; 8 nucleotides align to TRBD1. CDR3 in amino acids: CASSQGFKDRVFYNEQFF. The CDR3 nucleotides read TGCGCCAGCAGCCAAGGGTTTAAGGACAGGGTTTTCTACAATGAGCAGTTCTTC.